The subject of this entry is one TCR beta chain. The data belong to a study of blood T cell repertoires in COVID-19. As originally analysed: Estimates of nucleated cell counts were drawn from the amplification of reference gene primers. Here immunoSEQ multiplex PCR was the method, and the copy in TCRdb shows in-frame clones only, minus some. The V and J calls and clone size come from that table; D and trimming were worked out from the DNA. The table has 300,000 to 450,000 clones, roughly nine tenths seen once. Participant ages covered 18 to 89 years across around 22 US areas. Participants reported their clinical history, and cohort assignment relied on those reports. V lost 5 bases, J lost 4 bases, and 4 bases stayed unmatched. This CDR3 is built from 15 residues. CDR1 is LNHNV and CDR2 is YYDKDF in the germline V gene (reference sequence).

This rearrangement joins TRBV15 to TRBJ2-7; 14 bases map to TRBD2. The sequence came from a man in his late teens or twenties who had recovered from COVID-19. Sequencing input: PBMCs or T cells enriched from blood (not recorded which). The CDR3 spells CATSRLAGGPYEQYF. DNA for the CDR3: TGTGCCACCAGCCGACTAGCGGGGGGGCCGTACGAGCAGTACTTC.